The rows below give T cell receptor beta chains drawn from one sample of a study of identifying expanded T cells in peripheral blood. TCRdb keeps only in-frame clones here, not all; method: immunoSEQ multiplex PCR. The table has roughly 100,000 clones, more than 85% seen once; the top ten hold roughly 17%. Sequencing was performed on blood. These receptors came from a person between 18 and 75 years old in good health. CDR3s include the opening cysteine and the closing phenylalanine or tryptophan. A D gene is named only where the DNA matches it firmly. For some rows the clone size is stated as once, few or many, or as a class when expanded; others skip it.

d_gene	len	abundance	j_gene	v_gene	CDR3nt	CDR3aa
TRBD2	14	NA	TRBJ2-1	TRBV9	TGTGCCAGCAGCGTAGCTAGGCAGGGAGGGGAGCAGTTCTTC	CASSVARQGGEQFF
NA	13	once	TRBJ2-1	TRBV7-8	TGTGCCAGCAGCCCCGCAGCTTACAATGAGCAGTTCTTC	CASSPAAYNEQFF
NA	15	NA	TRBJ2-1	TRBV7-6	TGTGCCAGCAGCTTAGTCGGCAGTGACGTCAATGAGCAGTTCTTC	CASSLVGSDVNEQFF
TRBD1	14	once	TRBJ2-7	TRBV5-6	TGTGCCAGCAGTATGAGCGGACAGGGCCACGAGCAGTACTTC	CASSMSGQGHEQYF
NA	16	NA	TRBJ2-7	TRBV21-1	TGTGCCAGCAGCAACTCGGGGGTAGTACTGAGGTACGAGCAGTACTTC	CASSNSGVVLRYEQYF
NA	14	NA	TRBJ1-4	TRBV10-3	TGTGCCATCAGTGCCCAGGGTGCTAATGAAAAACTGTTTTTT	CAISAQGANEKLFF
NA	14	NA	TRBJ2-7	TRBV7-2	TGTGCCAGCAGCTTCGTGGGGGCGGTCTACGAGCAGTACTTC	CASSFVGAVYEQYF
TRBD1	13	NA	TRBJ1-5	TRBV28	TGTGCCAGCAGTCCGACAGGGCTCCAGCCCCAGCATTTT	CASSPTGLQPQHF
NA	15	NA	TRBJ2-5	TRBV9	TGTGCCAGCAGCGTAGGCGGAAGGATCCAAGAGACCCAGTACTTC	CASSVGGRIQETQYF
NA	16	NA	TRBJ2-7	TRBV4-3	TGCGCCAGCAGCCAAGAAGTTCAGGGCAGGGCCTACGAGCAGTACTTC	CASSQEVQGRAYEQYF
NA	12	NA	TRBJ1-2	TRBV5-1	TGCGCCAGCAGCTTGGACAGCTATGGCTACACCTTC	CASSLDSYGYTF
NA	13	NA	TRBJ2-7	TRBV27	TGTGCCAGCAGTTTAAAAGTTTCCTACGAGCAGTACTTC	CASSLKVSYEQYF
NA	15	NA	TRBJ1-3	TRBV9	TGTGCCAGCAGCGTCGGGGGAAGCGCTGGAAACACCATATATTTT	CASSVGGSAGNTIYF
TRBD1	15	NA	TRBJ1-3	TRBV7-7	TGTGCCAGCAGCCCCGGGACAGGGGGGATCGGGACCATATATTTT	CASSPGTGGIGTIYF
TRBD1	16	NA	TRBJ1-1	TRBV6-5	TGTGCCAGCAGTTTTCGGACAGGGGGTTCGAGGGCTGAAGCTTTCTTT	CASSFRTGGSRAEAFF
NA	19	once	TRBJ2-2	TRBV11-2	TGTGCCAGCAGCTTGAAGCATGGATGGACTACCTCGAACACCGGGGAGCTGTTTTTT	CASSLKHGWTTSNTGELFF
TRBD1	15	NA	TRBJ1-6	TRBV7-8	TGTGCCAGCAGCTTAGGTGAGGGGGCTGGTTCACCCCTCCACTTT	CASSLGEGAGSPLHF
TRBD1	14	NA	TRBJ1-2	TRBV6-6	TGTGCCAGCAGTACCCAGGGGGGGGCCGATGGCTACACCTTC	CASSTQGGADGYTF
NA	11	NA	TRBJ2-7	TRBV2	TGTGCCAGCAGTCATCCCTACGAGCAGTACTTC	CASSHPYEQYF
NA	13	NA	TRBJ2-7	TRBV5-1	TGCGCCAGCAGCTTGGCGGTCAGCCTCGAGCAGTACTTC	CASSLAVSLEQYF
NA	15	NA	TRBJ1-5	TRBV2	TGTGCCAGCAATCTAGGAACAGCCAGCAATCAGCCCCAGCATTTT	CASNLGTASNQPQHF
NA	17	NA	TRBJ1-6	TRBV5-1	TGCGCCAGCAGCTTAGGTCCCGACCCCACTAGCGGTTCACCCCTCCACTTT	CASSLGPDPTSGSPLHF
NA	13	NA	TRBJ2-5	TRBV30	TGTGCCTGGGCGTGGGGTAGACTGGAGACCCAGTACTTC	CAWAWGRLETQYF
TRBD2	14	NA	TRBJ2-3	TRBV10-1	TGCGCCAGCAGAGCGGGGGGAAGCACAGATACGCAGTATTTT	CASRAGGSTDTQYF
NA	14	NA	TRBJ1-4	TRBV2	TGTGCCAGCAGGATACAGGGAGGCTATGAAAAACTGTTTTTT	CASRIQGGYEKLFF
NA	15	NA	TRBJ1-4	TRBV6-1	TGTGCCAGCTTTACCCCGACGCCAACTAATGAAAAACTGTTTTTT	CASFTPTPTNEKLFF